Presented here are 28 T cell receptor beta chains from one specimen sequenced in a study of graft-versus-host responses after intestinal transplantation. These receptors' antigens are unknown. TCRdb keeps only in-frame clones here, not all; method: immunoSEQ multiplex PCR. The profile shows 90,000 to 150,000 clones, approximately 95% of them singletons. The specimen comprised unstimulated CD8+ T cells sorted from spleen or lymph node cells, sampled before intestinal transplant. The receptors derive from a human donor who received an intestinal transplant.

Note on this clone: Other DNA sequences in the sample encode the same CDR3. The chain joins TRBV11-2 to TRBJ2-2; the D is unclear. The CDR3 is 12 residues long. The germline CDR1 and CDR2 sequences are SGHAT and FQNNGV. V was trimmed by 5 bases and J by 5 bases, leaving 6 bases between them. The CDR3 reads CASSLGTGELFF. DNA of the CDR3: TGTGCCAGCAGCCTAGGGACCGGGGAGCTGTTTTTT.

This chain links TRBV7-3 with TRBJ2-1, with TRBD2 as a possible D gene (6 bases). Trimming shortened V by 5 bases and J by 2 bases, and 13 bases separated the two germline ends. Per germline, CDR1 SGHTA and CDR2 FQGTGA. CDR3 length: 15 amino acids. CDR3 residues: CASSQGLGPYNEQFF. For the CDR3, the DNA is TGTGCCAGCAGCCAGGGACTCGGACCCTACAATGAGCAGTTCTTC.

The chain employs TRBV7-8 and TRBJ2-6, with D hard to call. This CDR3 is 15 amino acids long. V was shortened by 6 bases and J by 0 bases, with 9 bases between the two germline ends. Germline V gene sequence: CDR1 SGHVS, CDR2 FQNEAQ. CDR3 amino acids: CASSPRVSGANVLTF. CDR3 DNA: TGTGCCAGCAGTCCCCGCGTCTCTGGGGCCAACGTCCTGACTTTC.

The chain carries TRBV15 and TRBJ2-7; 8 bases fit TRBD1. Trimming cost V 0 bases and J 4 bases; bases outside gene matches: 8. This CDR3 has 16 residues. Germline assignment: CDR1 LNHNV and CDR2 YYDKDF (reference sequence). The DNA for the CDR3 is TGTGCCACCAGCAGAGATTTTCCCGGGACAGGATACGAGCAGTACTTC. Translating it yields CATSRDFPGTGYEQYF.

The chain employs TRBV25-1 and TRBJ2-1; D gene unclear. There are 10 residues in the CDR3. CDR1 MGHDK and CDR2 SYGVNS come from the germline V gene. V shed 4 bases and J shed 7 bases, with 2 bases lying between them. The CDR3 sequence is CASSGNEQFF. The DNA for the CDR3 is TGTGCCAGCAGTGGGAATGAGCAGTTCTTC.

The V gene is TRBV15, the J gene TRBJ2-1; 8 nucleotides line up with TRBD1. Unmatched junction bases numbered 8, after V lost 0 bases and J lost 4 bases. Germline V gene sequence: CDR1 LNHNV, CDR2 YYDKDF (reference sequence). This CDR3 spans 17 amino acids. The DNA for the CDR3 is TGTGCCACCAGCAGAGAAAAACAGGGGGATGGGTACAATGAGCAGTTCTTC. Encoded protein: CATSREKQGDGYNEQFF. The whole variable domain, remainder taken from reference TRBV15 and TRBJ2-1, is DAMVIQNPRYQVTQFGKPVTLSCSQTLNHNVMYWYQQKSSQAPKLLFHYYDKDFNNEADTPDNFQSRRPNTSFCFLDIRSPGLGDTAMYLCATSREKQGDGYNEQFFGPGTRLTVL.

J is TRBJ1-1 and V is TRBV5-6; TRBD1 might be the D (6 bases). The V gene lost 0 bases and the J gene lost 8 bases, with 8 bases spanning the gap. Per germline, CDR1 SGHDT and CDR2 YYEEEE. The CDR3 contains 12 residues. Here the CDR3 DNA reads TGTGCCAGCAGCTTGGAAGGGGGGGAAGCTTTCTTT. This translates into CASSLEGGEAFF.

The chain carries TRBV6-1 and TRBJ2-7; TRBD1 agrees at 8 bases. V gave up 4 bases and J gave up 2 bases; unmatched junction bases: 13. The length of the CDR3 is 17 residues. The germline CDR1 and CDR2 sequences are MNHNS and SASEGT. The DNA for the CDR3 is TGTGCCAGCAGTGGCTCACCCAGGGGGCATCGCACCTACGAGCAGTACTTC. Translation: CASSGSPRGHRTYEQYF.

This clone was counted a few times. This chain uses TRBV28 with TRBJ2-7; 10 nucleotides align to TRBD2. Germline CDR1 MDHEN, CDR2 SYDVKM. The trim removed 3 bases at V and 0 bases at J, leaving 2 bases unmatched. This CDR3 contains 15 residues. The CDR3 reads CASSLSSGSSYEQYF. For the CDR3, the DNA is TGTGCCAGCAGTTTGTCTAGCGGGAGCTCCTACGAGCAGTACTTC.

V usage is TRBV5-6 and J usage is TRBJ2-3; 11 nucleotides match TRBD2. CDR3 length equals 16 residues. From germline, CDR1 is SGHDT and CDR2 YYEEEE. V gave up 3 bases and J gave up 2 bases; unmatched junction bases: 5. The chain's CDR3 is CASSWGTSGVTDTQYF. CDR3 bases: TGTGCCAGCAGCTGGGGGACTAGCGGAGTCACAGATACGCAGTATTTT.

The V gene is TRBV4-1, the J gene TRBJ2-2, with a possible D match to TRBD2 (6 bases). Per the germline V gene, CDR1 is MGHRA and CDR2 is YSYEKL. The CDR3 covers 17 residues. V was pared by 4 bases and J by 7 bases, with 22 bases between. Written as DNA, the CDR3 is TGCGCCAGCAGCCGGGAAGGCGGGGACCCGATTGGCGGGGAGCTGTTTTTT. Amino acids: CASSREGGDPIGGELFF.

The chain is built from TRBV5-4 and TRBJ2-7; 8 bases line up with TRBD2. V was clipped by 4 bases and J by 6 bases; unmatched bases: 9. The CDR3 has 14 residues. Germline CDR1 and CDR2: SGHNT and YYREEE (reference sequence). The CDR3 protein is CASSPSGSGLEQYF. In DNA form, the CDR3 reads TGTGCCAGCAGCCCGAGCGGGAGCGGTCTCGAGCAGTACTTC.

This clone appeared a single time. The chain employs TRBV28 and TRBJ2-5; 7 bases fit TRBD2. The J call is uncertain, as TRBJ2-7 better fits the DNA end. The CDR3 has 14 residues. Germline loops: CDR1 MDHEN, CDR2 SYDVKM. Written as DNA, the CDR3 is TGTGCCAGCAGCTTAAGCGGGACCTCCTACGAGCAGTACTTC. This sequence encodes CASSLSGTSYEQYF.

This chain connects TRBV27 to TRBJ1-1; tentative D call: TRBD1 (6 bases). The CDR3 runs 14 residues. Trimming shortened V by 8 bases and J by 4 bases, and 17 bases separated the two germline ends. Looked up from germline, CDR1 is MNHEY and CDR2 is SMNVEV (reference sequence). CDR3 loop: CASGSMGGFTEAFF. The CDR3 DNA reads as TGTGCCAGCGGCTCAATGGGGGGCTTCACTGAAGCTTTCTTT.

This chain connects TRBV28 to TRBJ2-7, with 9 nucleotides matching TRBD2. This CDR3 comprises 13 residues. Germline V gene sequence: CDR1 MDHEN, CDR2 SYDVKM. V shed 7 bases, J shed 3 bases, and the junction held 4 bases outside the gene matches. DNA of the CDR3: TGTGCCAGCACCCGGACTAGCGTCTACGAGCAGTACTTC. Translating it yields CASTRTSVYEQYF.

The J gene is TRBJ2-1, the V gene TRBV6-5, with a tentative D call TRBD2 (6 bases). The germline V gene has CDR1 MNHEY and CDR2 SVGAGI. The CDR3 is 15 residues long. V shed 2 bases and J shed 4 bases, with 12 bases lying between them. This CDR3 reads CASSYGVAVYNEQFF. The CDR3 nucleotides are TGTGCCAGCAGTTACGGGGTAGCGGTATACAATGAGCAGTTCTTC.

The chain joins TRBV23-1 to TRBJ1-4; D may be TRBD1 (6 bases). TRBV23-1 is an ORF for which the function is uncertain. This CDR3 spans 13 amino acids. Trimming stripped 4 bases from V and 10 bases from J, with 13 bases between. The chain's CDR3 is CASSRGGYGKLFF. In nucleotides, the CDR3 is TGCGCCAGCAGTCGGGGGGGCTATGGAAAACTGTTTTTT.

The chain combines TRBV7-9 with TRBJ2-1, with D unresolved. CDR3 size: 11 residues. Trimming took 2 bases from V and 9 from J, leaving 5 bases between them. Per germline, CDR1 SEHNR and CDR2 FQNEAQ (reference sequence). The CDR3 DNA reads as TGTGCCAGCAGCTTACTTTCTGAGCAGTTCTTC. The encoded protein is CASSLLSEQFF.

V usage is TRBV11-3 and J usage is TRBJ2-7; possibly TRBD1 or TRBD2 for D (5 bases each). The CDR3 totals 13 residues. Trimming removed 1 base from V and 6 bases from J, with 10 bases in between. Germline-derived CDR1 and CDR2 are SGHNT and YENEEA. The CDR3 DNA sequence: TGTGCCAGCAGCTTAGGTTCAGGGAGCGAGCAGTACTTC. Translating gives CASSLGSGSEQYF.

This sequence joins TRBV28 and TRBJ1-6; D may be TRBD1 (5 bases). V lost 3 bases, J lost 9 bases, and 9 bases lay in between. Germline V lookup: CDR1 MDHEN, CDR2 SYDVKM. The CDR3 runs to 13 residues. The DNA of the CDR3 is TGTGCCAGCAGTTTGGGGCAGGGTTCACCCCTCCACTTT. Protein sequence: CASSLGQGSPLHF.

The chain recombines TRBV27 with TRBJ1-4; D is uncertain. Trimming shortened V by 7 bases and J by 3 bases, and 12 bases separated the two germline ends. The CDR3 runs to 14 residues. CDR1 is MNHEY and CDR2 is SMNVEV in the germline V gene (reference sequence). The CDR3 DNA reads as TGTGCCAGCACCCCAGACGGAGCTAATGAAAAACTGTTTTTT. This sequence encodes CASTPDGANEKLFF.

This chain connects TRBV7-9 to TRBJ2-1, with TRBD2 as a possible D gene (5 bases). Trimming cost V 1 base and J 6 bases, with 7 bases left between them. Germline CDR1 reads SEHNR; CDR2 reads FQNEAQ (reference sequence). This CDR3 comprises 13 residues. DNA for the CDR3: TGTGCCAGCAGCTTAGGAGGGTTCAATGAGCAGTTCTTC. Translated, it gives CASSLGGFNEQFF. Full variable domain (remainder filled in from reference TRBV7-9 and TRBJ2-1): DTGVSQNPRHKITKRGQNVTFRCDPISEHNRLYWYRQTLGQGPEFLTYFQNEAQLEKSRLLSDRFSAERPKGSFSTLEIQRTEQGDSAMYLCASSLGGFNEQFFGPGTRLTVL.

CDR3 DNA sequence: TGTGCCAGTGGGTCAGGGACAGGAGCCTTCTACGAGCAGTACTTC. It is translated as CASGSGTGAFYEQYF. The chain carries TRBV9 and TRBJ2-7; TRBD1 matches at 8 bases. This CDR3 spans 15 amino acids. Trimming at V came to 8 bases and at J to 3 bases, leaving 13 bases not matched to a gene. Germline CDR1 reads SGDLS; CDR2 reads YYNGEE.

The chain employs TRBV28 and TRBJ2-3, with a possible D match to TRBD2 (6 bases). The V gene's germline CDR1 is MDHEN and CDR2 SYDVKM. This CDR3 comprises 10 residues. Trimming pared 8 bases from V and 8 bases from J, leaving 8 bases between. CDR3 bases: TGTGCCAGCGGGGAGGCTACGCAGTATTTT. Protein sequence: CASGEATQYF. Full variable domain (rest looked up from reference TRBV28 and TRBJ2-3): DVKVTQSSRYLVKRTGEKVFLECVQDMDHENMFWYRQDPGLGLRLIYFSYDVKMKEKGDIPEGYSVSREKKERFSLILESASTNQTSMYLCASGEATQYFGPGTRLTVL.

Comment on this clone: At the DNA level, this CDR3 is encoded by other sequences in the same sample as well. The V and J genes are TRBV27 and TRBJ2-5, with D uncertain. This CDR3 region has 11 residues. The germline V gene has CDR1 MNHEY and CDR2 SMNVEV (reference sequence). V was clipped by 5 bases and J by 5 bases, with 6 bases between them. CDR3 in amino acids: CASSLGETQYF. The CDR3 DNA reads TGTGCCAGCAGTCTTGGGGAGACCCAGTACTTC.

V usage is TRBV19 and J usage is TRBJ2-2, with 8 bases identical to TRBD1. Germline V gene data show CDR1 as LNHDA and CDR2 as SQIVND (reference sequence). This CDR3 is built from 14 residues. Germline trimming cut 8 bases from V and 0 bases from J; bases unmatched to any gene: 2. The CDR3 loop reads CASATGANTGELFF. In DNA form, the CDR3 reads TGTGCCAGTGCGACAGGGGCGAACACCGGGGAGCTGTTTTTT.

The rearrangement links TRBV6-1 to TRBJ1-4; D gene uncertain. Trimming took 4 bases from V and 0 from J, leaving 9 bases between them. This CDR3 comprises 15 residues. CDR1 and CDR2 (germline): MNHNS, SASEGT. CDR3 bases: TGTGCCAGCAGTGGGCACACTGCAACTAATGAAAAACTGTTTTTT. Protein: CASSGHTATNEKLFF.

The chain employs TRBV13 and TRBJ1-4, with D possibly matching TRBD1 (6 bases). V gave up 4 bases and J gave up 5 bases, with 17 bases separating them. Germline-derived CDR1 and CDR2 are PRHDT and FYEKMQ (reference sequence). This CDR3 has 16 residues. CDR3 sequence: CASSSRGTGSNEKLFF. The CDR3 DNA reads TGTGCCAGCAGCTCCAGGGGCACAGGGAGCAATGAAAAACTGTTTTTT.